These T cell receptor beta chains were read from a single sample in a study of blood T cell repertoires in COVID-19. Measured with immunoSEQ multiplex PCR; TCRdb has only the in-frame clones, and not every one. Among about 11,000 clones listed, roughly 89% were seen once. Sequenced material: peripheral blood. The receptors were sampled from a human donor in a cohort sampled during active COVID-19. Both conserved end residues are part of each CDR3. D genes are given only for firm matches. Clone size is not always given. Where it is, it says once, few, many or a class for expanded clones.

v_gene: TRBV2
d_gene: TRBD1
abundance: -
j_gene: TRBJ2-7
CDR3aa: CASGTGGYEQYF
CDR3nt: TGTGCCAGCGGCACAGGGGGATACGAGCAGTACTTC

v_gene: TRBV4-2
d_gene: -
abundance: -
j_gene: TRBJ2-1
CDR3aa: CASSQGRSSYNEQFF
CDR3nt: TGTGCCAGCAGCCAAGGCCGGAGCTCCTACAATGAGCAGTTCTTC

v_gene: TRBV24-1
d_gene: -
abundance: once
j_gene: TRBJ1-1
CDR3aa: CATSDPTGIVVGRNTEAFF
CDR3nt: TGTGCCACCAGTGATCCCACAGGGATAGTTGTTGGAAGGAACACTGAAGCTTTCTTT

v_gene: TRBV9
d_gene: -
abundance: -
j_gene: TRBJ2-1
CDR3aa: CASSVEGGPSYNEQFF
CDR3nt: TGTGCCAGCAGCGTAGAGGGCGGGCCTTCCTACAATGAGCAGTTCTTC

v_gene: TRBV25-1
d_gene: TRBD2
abundance: -
j_gene: TRBJ2-1
CDR3aa: CASRALAGDLGEQFF
CDR3nt: TGTGCCAGCAGGGCATTAGCGGGGGATCTGGGTGAGCAGTTCTTC

v_gene: TRBV12-5
d_gene: TRBD2
abundance: -
j_gene: TRBJ2-3
CDR3aa: CASGRLAGGVSTQYF
CDR3nt: TGTGCTAGTGGCCGACTAGCGGGGGGGGTGTCTACGCAGTATTTT

v_gene: TRBV6-2/TRBV6-3
d_gene: TRBD2
abundance: -
j_gene: TRBJ2-3
CDR3aa: CASSYSSSGGASTDTQYF
CDR3nt: TGTGCCAGCAGTTACTCGAGTAGCGGGGGGGCAAGCACAGATACGCAGTATTTT

v_gene: TRBV5-4
d_gene: TRBD1
abundance: -
j_gene: TRBJ1-2
CDR3aa: CASSPVDRGYGYTF
CDR3nt: TGTGCCAGCAGCCCCGTGGACAGGGGTTATGGCTACACCTTC

v_gene: TRBV7-3
d_gene: -
abundance: -
j_gene: TRBJ2-1
CDR3aa: CASSPTPRGHNNEQFF
CDR3nt: TGTGCCAGCAGCCCCACCCCGCGGGGCCACAACAATGAGCAGTTCTTC

v_gene: TRBV7-7
d_gene: TRBD2
abundance: -
j_gene: TRBJ2-5
CDR3aa: CASSFQAGQGETQYF
CDR3nt: TGTGCTAGCAGCTTCCAAGCGGGGCAAGGAGAGACCCAGTACTTC

v_gene: TRBV19
d_gene: -
abundance: -
j_gene: TRBJ2-7
CDR3aa: CASSQGSEQYF
CDR3nt: TGTGCCAGTAGTCAGGGGTCCGAGCAGTACTTC

v_gene: TRBV10-3
d_gene: -
abundance: -
j_gene: TRBJ1-6
CDR3aa: CAISRRPGDSPLHF
CDR3nt: TGTGCCATCAGCCGACGTCCGGGGGATTCACCCCTCCACTTT

v_gene: TRBV20-1
d_gene: -
abundance: -
j_gene: TRBJ2-5
CDR3aa: CSASPGEETQYF
CDR3nt: TGCAGTGCTAGTCCAGGGGAAGAGACCCAGTACTTC

v_gene: TRBV11-2
d_gene: -
abundance: few
j_gene: TRBJ1-5
CDR3aa: CASSLEGASNQPQHF
CDR3nt: TGTGCCAGCAGCTTAGAAGGGGCCAGCAATCAGCCCCAGCATTTT

v_gene: TRBV7-2
d_gene: -
abundance: few
j_gene: TRBJ1-6
CDR3aa: CASSLIPRSGNSPLHF
CDR3nt: TGTGCCAGCAGCTTAATTCCTCGGTCCGGGAATTCACCCCTCCACTTT

v_gene: TRBV5-1
d_gene: -
abundance: -
j_gene: TRBJ1-3
CDR3aa: CASSRSGGGNTIYF
CDR3nt: TGCGCCAGCAGCCGATCAGGTGGAGGAAACACCATATATTTT

v_gene: TRBV7-9
d_gene: -
abundance: -
j_gene: TRBJ1-2
CDR3aa: CASSLEGYQDYNYGYTF
CDR3nt: TGTGCCAGCAGCTTAGAAGGTTATCAGGATTATAACTATGGCTACACCTTC

v_gene: TRBV7-2
d_gene: -
abundance: -
j_gene: TRBJ1-6
CDR3aa: CASSLGARDVPLHF
CDR3nt: TGTGCCAGCAGCTTGGGGGCCAGGGATGTGCCCCTCCACTTT